The text below deals with one TCR beta chain. Its matching antigen is unknown. V was shortened by 1 base and J by 5 bases, with 14 bases between the two germline ends. Germline values: CDR1 SGHTA, CDR2 FQGNSA. The CDR3 runs 15 residues. The data were taken from a study of blood T cells in healthy people across ages. Whole-study results and caveats: Getting older went along with TCR beta diversity per million T cells dropping roughly linearly. Conclusively comparing naive with antigen-experienced cells was impossible with unsorted PBMCs.

A second PCR, run for roughly 7 to 11 cycles, used a sample-barcoded 5' primer plus a J-beta primer mix. TCRdb reprocessed the 5' RACE reads with MiXCR, giving one entry per CDR3 protein. The repertoire holds about 2 million distinct CDR3 sequences, with roughly 49% as singletons. Extracted total RNA amounted to at least 5 micrograms for each sample. The sample taken for sequencing was blood. This clonotype originated in a middle-aged woman in good health. This chain links TRBV7-2 with TRBJ2-5, with D possibly TRBD1 on 6 matching bases. CDR3 DNA sequence: TGTGCCAGCAGCTTAGACCCGCAGGGGTGGGAGACCCAGTACTTC. Protein: CASSLDPQGWETQYF.